A single sample is the source of the 30 T cell receptor beta chains below, sequenced in a study of blood T cell repertoires in COVID-19. Some clones are missing from TCRdb's copy, which holds only in-frame ones; the method was immunoSEQ multiplex PCR. The sample holds about 480,000 clones, around nine tenths seen once. The sample comprised peripheral blood. All receptors derive from a woman aged 45-60 years with COVID-19, enrolled during active disease.

The V call is TRBV9, the J call TRBJ1-1; possibly TRBD1 for D (6 bases). The germline V and J ends were trimmed by 0 bases and 1 base, with 10 bases remaining between them. The length of the CDR3 is 15 residues. Looked up from germline, CDR1 is SGDLS and CDR2 is YYNGEE. This CDR3 reads CASSVAPTGNTEAFF. The CDR3, as DNA: TGTGCCAGCAGCGTAGCCCCGACAGGGAACACTGAAGCTTTCTTT.

This clone was seen only a few times. The chain links TRBV5-1 to TRBJ2-1; 8 positions agree with TRBD1. CDR1 is SGHRS and CDR2 is YFSETQ in the germline V gene. This CDR3 contains 15 residues. V dropped 4 bases and J dropped 13; count of bases not matched to a gene: 16. CDR3: CASSPVGTGSTLQFF. In DNA form, the CDR3 reads TGCGCCAGCAGCCCCGTCGGGACAGGATCTACGCTCCAGTTCTTC.

This chain joins TRBV6-6 and TRBJ2-6; 8 positions agree with TRBD1. This CDR3 region has 17 residues. Germline CDR1 MNHNY, CDR2 SVGAGI (reference sequence). The ends lost 5 bases at V and 0 bases at J; junction bases unmatched: 6. The CDR3 DNA sequence: TGTGCCAGCAGTCGGACAGGGCCCAGCTCTGGGGCCAACGTCCTGACTTTC. It specifies CASSRTGPSSGANVLTF.

The chain uses TRBV5-5 and TRBJ2-6; 8 nucleotides agree with TRBD1. The CDR3 loop spans 16 amino acids. The V and J ends lost 4 bases and 4 bases, in that order; junction bases with no gene match: 7. Germline-derived CDR1 and CDR2 are SGHKS and YYEKEE (reference sequence). The CDR3 reads CASSKQGAQGANVLTF. As DNA, the CDR3 is TGTGCCAGCAGCAAGCAGGGGGCGCAGGGGGCCAACGTCCTGACTTTC.

J is TRBJ1-1 and V is TRBV19, with 7 bases that match TRBD1. The CDR3 has 14 residues. CDR1 is LNHDA, CDR2 SQIVND, per germline (reference sequence). The ends lost 5 bases at V and 5 bases at J; junction bases unmatched: 8. CDR3 in DNA: TGTGCCAGTAGTCGCGACAGGGAGATTACTGAAGCTTTCTTT. Translating it yields CASSRDREITEAFF.

The rearrangement uses TRBV19 and TRBJ2-5, with D possibly TRBD2 on 6 matching bases. V was trimmed by 3 bases and J by 2 bases, leaving 16 bases between them. The CDR3 spans 16 residues. Germline V lookup: CDR1 LNHDA, CDR2 SQIVND (reference sequence). The CDR3 DNA is TGTGCCAGTAGTATCAGGGAGGCGCGTGGGCAAGAGACCCAGTACTTC. As protein: CASSIREARGQETQYF.

This rearrangement joins TRBV5-6 to TRBJ2-7; TRBD1 matches at 10 bases. Looked up from germline, CDR1 is SGHDT and CDR2 is YYEEEE. V shed 2 bases, J shed 2 bases, and the junction held 13 bases outside the gene matches. The CDR3 length is 18 residues. CDR3 loop: CASSFWKDRGRFTYEQYF. CDR3 sequence (DNA): TGTGCCAGCAGCTTCTGGAAAGACAGGGGGCGATTCACCTACGAGCAGTACTTC.

The chain recombines TRBV11-2 with TRBJ2-1; unclear D gene. Deletions cut 3 bases from V and 9 bases from J, with 12 bases between. The CDR3 has 13 residues. CDR1 SGHAT and CDR2 FQNNGV come from the germline V gene. The DNA of the CDR3 is TGTGCCAGCAGCTTTCTTTTTTCGGGTGAGCAGTTCTTC. Its translation is CASSFLFSGEQFF.

This rearrangement joins TRBV5-1 to TRBJ2-3; D unclear. The CDR3 spans 16 residues. Trimming removed 0 bases at V and 0 bases at J, with 11 bases between. Germline V CDR1 and CDR2: SGHRS, YFSETQ. CDR3 sequence: CASSLVSETSTDTQYF. The CDR3 DNA follows: TGCGCCAGCAGCTTGGTTTCAGAAACCAGCACAGATACGCAGTATTTT.

The V gene is TRBV3-1 (or the pseudogene TRBV3-2), the J gene TRBJ2-2; perhaps TRBD2 as D (5 bases). V lost 0 bases and J lost 7, with 12 bases in between. The CDR3 contains 15 residues. Per the germline V gene, CDR1 is LGHDT and CDR2 is YNNKEL (reference sequence). CDR3 nucleotides: TGTGCCAGCAGCCAAGATGTCCTCCGGGGCGGGGAGCTGTTTTTT. Protein product: CASSQDVLRGGELFF.

This sequence joins TRBV11-1 and TRBJ2-7; a weak D match, TRBD1 (6 bases). V was pared by 4 bases and J by 0 bases, with 10 bases between. This CDR3 region has 14 residues. Per the germline V gene, CDR1 is SGHAT and CDR2 is FQDESV (reference sequence). The CDR3 region has the DNA TGTGCCAGCAGCTCCTCAGGGGCCTCCTACGAGCAGTACTTC. This encodes CASSSSGASYEQYF.

The chain combines TRBV19 with TRBJ1-1, with TRBD1 identical over 10 bases. V was pared by 6 bases and J by 5 bases, with 12 bases of the junction left unmatched. Germline V gives CDR1 LNHDA, CDR2 SQIVND (reference sequence). There are 16 residues in the CDR3. The CDR3 region has the DNA TGTGCCAGTAGACGAGCCGGGACAGGGGATCAAACTGAAGCTTTCTTT. This encodes CASRRAGTGDQTEAFF.

V and J are TRBV6-2 or TRBV6-3 and TRBJ1-5; possibly TRBD1 for D (5 bases). The CDR3 has 15 residues. Germline V CDR1 and CDR2: MNHEY, SVGEGT. The V end was cut by 2 bases, the J end by 4 bases, with 12 bases between. The CDR3: CASSYTGGSNQPQHF. In DNA, the CDR3 is TGTGCCAGCAGTTACACGGGGGGATCGAATCAGCCCCAGCATTTT.

The CDR3 region is CASSSYSPNNIQYF. DNA of the CDR3: TGCGCCAGCAGCTCGTACAGTCCTAATAACATTCAGTACTTC. The J gene is TRBJ2-4, the V gene TRBV4-1; D remains unclear. Germline CDR1 reads MGHRA; CDR2 reads YSYEKL. There are 14 residues in the CDR3. The V and J ends lost 5 bases and 7 bases respectively, with 15 bases between them.

The chain has TRBV30 and TRBJ1-1; D remains unclear. Germline V gene sequence: CDR1 GTSNPN, CDR2 SVGIG (reference sequence). Deletions cut 8 bases from V and 0 bases from J, with 13 bases between. This CDR3 has 13 amino acids. The CDR3 DNA sequence: TGTGCCAGAAGCGGCAGTATGAACACTGAAGCTTTCTTT. This translates into CARSGSMNTEAFF.

The chain is built from TRBV2 and TRBJ2-7, with TRBD2 as a possible D gene (7 bases). The CDR3 is made up of 14 amino acids. Looked up from germline, CDR1 is SNHLY and CDR2 is FYNNEI. Trimming pared 4 bases from V and 0 bases from J, leaving 10 bases between. Here the CDR3 DNA reads TGTGCCAGCAGTGTGGGAGGGGGCTCCTACGAGCAGTACTTC. Amino acids: CASSVGGGSYEQYF.

This chain uses TRBV7-8 with TRBJ1-4, with 11 bases matching TRBD1. V was pared by 5 bases and J by 2 bases, with 4 bases of the junction left unmatched. Germline V gene data show CDR1 as SGHVS and CDR2 as FQNEAQ. The CDR3 covers 16 residues. The CDR3 nucleotides are TGTGCCAGCAGCCAGGACAGGGGGCGGACTAATGAAAAACTGTTTTTT. It encodes CASSQDRGRTNEKLFF. Full variable domain (missing parts from reference TRBV7-8 and TRBJ1-4): GAGVSQSPRYKVAKRGQDVALRCDPISGHVSLFWYQQALGQGPEFLTYFQNEAQLDKSGLPSDRFFAERPEGSVSTLKIQRTQQEDSAVYLCASSQDRGRTNEKLFFGSGTQLSVL.

The chain joins TRBV28 to TRBJ2-2, with 10 bases identical to TRBD1. Germline loops: CDR1 MDHEN, CDR2 SYDVKM. This CDR3 has 14 amino acids. Unmatched junction bases numbered 1, after V lost 6 bases and J lost 3 bases. CDR3 amino acids: CASRGQGYTGELFF. The CDR3 coding sequence is TGTGCCAGCAGGGGACAGGGGTACACCGGGGAGCTGTTTTTT.

The chain uses TRBV20-1 and TRBJ2-1; a possible D gene is TRBD2 (5 bases). The CDR3 is 10 amino acids. Germline-derived CDR1 and CDR2 are DFQATT and SNEGSKA (reference sequence). V dropped 3 bases and J dropped 11 bases, with 8 bases sitting between them. CDR3 in DNA: TGCAGTGCTAGTGGGAGACAGCAGTTCTTC. This sequence encodes CSASGRQQFF.

The chain uses TRBV6-5 and TRBJ2-1; D is possibly TRBD1 (5 bases). CDR3 length: 15 amino acids. V lost 5 bases and J 2 bases, leaving 13 bases between the germline ends. Germline values: CDR1 MNHEY, CDR2 SVGAGI. The CDR3 sequence is CASSPQPDTYNEQFF. CDR3 sequence (DNA): TGTGCCAGCAGTCCACAGCCGGACACCTACAATGAGCAGTTCTTC.

This clone was seen once. The chain has TRBV2 and TRBJ2-7; 8 positions match TRBD1. This CDR3 contains 13 residues. J gave up 4 bases and V 6 bases, and 5 bases lay outside the gene matches. Germline loops: CDR1 SNHLY, CDR2 FYNNEI. As DNA, the CDR3 is TGTGCCAGCAGATTGACAGGGGTATACGAGCAGTACTTC. Encoded protein: CASRLTGVYEQYF.

The rearrangement joins TRBV13 to TRBJ1-1; a weak D match, TRBD1 (6 bases). Trimming removed 7 bases from V and 6 bases from J, with 18 bases in between. Germline loops: CDR1 PRHDT, CDR2 FYEKMQ (reference sequence). The CDR3 consists of 14 residues. CDR3 sequence: CASNFRAGDPEAFF. The CDR3, as DNA: TGTGCCAGCAACTTTCGGGCAGGGGACCCTGAAGCTTTCTTT.

This chain links TRBV2 with TRBJ1-6; possible D gene TRBD1, 6 bases. V dropped 7 bases and J dropped 10 bases, with 17 bases sitting between them. CDR3 length equals 14 residues. The germline gives CDR1 SNHLY, CDR2 FYNNEI. The CDR3, as DNA: TGTGCCAGCAAGATGACAGGCTTCGAATCACCCCTCCACTTT. Protein: CASKMTGFESPLHF. Based on the CDR3 plus reference TRBV2 and TRBJ1-6, the full variable domain is EPEVTQTPSHQVTQMGQEVILRCVPISNHLYFYWYRQILGQKVEFLVSFYNNEISEKSEIFDDQFSVERPDGSNFTLKIRSTKLEDSAMYFCASKMTGFESPLHFGNGTRLTVT.

The chain employs TRBV6-5 and TRBJ1-5, with D unresolved. There are 15 residues in the CDR3. The V gene's germline CDR1 is MNHEY and CDR2 SVGAGI. V dropped 5 bases and J dropped 0 bases, with 11 bases sitting between them. The CDR3 DNA reads as TGTGCCAGCAGTCCCCGACACAATAGCAATCAGCCCCAGCATTTT. Protein: CASSPRHNSNQPQHF.

The chain links TRBV29-1 to TRBJ1-1, with TRBD1 as a possible D gene (6 bases). Trimming took 6 bases from V and 0 from J, leaving 11 bases between them. Germline loops: CDR1 SQVTM, CDR2 ANQGSEA. This CDR3 is 13 amino acids long. As DNA, the CDR3 is TGCAGCGTCGGACAGATACTGAACACTGAAGCTTTCTTT. This sequence encodes CSVGQILNTEAFF.

The chain couples TRBV18 to TRBJ1-3; TRBD1 matches at 8 bases. Per the germline V gene, CDR1 is KGHSH and CDR2 is LQKENI. V was pared by 3 bases and J by 0 bases, with 7 bases of the junction left unmatched. The CDR3 consists of 17 residues. Here the CDR3 DNA reads TGTGCCAGCTCACCTAGGACAGGGACGAGCTCTGGAAACACCATATATTTT. This translates into CASSPRTGTSSGNTIYF.

This rearrangement joins TRBV19 to TRBJ1-2, with 9 bases aligning to TRBD1. The CDR3 runs 14 residues. J was trimmed by 4 bases and V by 5 bases; bases with no gene match: 5. CDR1 and CDR2 from the germline V gene are LNHDA and SQIVND (reference sequence). CDR3 nucleotides: TGTGCCAGTAGTTCACAGGGACAGGGCTATGGCTACACCTTC. The encoded protein is CASSSQGQGYGYTF.

This clone was detected once. V is TRBV30 and J is TRBJ1-2; D gene unclear. This CDR3 is built from 12 residues. Trimming removed 4 bases from V and 8 bases from J, with 14 bases in between. Germline-derived CDR1 and CDR2 are GTSNPN and SVGIG (reference sequence). CDR3 DNA sequence: TGTGCCTGGAACTTCCTCCTCGCGGGCTACACCTTC. Residues: CAWNFLLAGYTF.

V is TRBV5-1 and J is TRBJ1-2; 7 bases align to TRBD1. CDR3 size: 15 residues. J gave up 6 bases and V 6 bases, and 14 bases lay outside the gene matches. Germline CDR1 reads SGHRS; CDR2 reads YFSETQ. CDR3 DNA sequence: TGCGCCAGCAAAAAATCCGCAGGGGGTGTGGATGGCTACACCTTC. Protein: CASKKSAGGVDGYTF.

The rearrangement links TRBV6-1 to TRBJ2-1, with a possible D match to TRBD2 (5 bases). Per germline, CDR1 MNHNS and CDR2 SASEGT. CDR3 length equals 18 residues. Trimming removed 2 bases at V and 0 bases at J, with 17 bases between. The CDR3 reads CASSELTLSGHSYNEQFF. The CDR3 DNA reads TGTGCCAGCAGTGAACTCACTCTAAGCGGCCACTCCTACAATGAGCAGTTCTTC.